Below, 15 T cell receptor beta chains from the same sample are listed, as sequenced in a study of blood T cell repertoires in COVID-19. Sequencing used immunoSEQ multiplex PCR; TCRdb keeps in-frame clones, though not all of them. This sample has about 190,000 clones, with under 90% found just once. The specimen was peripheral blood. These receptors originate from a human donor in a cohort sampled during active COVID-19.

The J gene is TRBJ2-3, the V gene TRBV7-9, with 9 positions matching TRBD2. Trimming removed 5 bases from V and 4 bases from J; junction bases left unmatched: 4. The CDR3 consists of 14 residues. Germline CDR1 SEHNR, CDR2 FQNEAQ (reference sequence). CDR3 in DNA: TGTGCCAGCAGCCTTAGCGGGAGCCCAGATACGCAGTATTTT. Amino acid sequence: CASSLSGSPDTQYF. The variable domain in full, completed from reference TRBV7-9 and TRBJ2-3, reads DTGVSQNPRHKITKRGQNVTFRCDPISEHNRLYWYRQTLGQGPEFLTYFQNEAQLEKSRLLSDRFSAERPKGSFSTLEIQRTEQGDSAMYLCASSLSGSPDTQYFGPGTRLTVL.

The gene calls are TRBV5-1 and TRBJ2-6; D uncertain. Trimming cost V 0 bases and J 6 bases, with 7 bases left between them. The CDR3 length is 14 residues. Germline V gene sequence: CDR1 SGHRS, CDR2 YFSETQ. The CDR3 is CASSLDAAANVLTF. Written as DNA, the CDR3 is TGCGCCAGCAGCTTGGACGCGGCGGCCAACGTCCTGACTTTC. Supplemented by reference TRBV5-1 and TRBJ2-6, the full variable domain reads KAGVTQTPRYLIKTRGQQVTLSCSPISGHRSVSWYQQTPGQGLQFLFEYFSETQRNKGNFPGRFSGRQFSNSRSEMNVSTLELGDSALYLCASSLDAAANVLTFGAGSRLTVL.

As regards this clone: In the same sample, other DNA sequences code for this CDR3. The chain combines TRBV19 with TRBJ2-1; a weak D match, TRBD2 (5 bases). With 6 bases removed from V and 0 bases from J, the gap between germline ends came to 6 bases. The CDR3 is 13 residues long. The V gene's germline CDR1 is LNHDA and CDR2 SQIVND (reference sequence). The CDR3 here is CASRGSSYNEQFF. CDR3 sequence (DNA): TGTGCCAGTAGAGGGAGCTCCTACAATGAGCAGTTCTTC.

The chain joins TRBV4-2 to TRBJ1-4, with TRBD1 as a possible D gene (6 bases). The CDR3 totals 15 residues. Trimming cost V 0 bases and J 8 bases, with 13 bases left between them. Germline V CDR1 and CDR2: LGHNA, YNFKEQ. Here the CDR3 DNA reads TGTGCCAGCAGCCAAGAGGGGGGGCTTGGGGAAAAACTGTTTTTT. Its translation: CASSQEGGLGEKLFF.

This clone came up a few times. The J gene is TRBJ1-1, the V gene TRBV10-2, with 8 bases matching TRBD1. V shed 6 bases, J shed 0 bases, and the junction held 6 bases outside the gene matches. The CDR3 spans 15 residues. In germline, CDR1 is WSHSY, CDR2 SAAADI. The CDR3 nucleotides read TGCGCCAGCAGCTCCCGGACAGGGTTGAACACTGAAGCTTTCTTT. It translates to CASSSRTGLNTEAFF.

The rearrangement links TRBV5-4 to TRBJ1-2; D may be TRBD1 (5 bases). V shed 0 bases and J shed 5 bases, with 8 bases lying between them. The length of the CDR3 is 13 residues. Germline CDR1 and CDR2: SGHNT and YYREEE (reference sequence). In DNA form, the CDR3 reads TGTGCCAGCAGCTTGGAAAGGGGATATGGCTACACCTTC. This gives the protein CASSLERGYGYTF. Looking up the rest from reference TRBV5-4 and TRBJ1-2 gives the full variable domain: ETGVTQSPTHLIKTRGQQVTLRCSSQSGHNTVSWYQQALGQGPQFIFQYYREEENGRGNFPPRFSGLQFPNYSSELNVNALELDDSALYLCASSLERGYGYTFGSGTRLTVV.

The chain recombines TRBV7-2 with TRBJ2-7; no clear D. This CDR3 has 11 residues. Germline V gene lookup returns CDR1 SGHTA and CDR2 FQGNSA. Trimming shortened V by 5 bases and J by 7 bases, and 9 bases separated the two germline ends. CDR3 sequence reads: CASSGYTEQYF. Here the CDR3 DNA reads TGTGCCAGCAGCGGTTACACAGAGCAGTACTTC. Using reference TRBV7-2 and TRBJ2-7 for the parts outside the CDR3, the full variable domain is GAGVSQSPSNKVTEKGKDVELRCDPISGHTALYWYRQSLGQGLEFLIYFQGNSAPDKSGLPSDRFSAERTGGSVSTLTIQRTQQEDSAVYLCASSGYTEQYFGPGTRLTVT.

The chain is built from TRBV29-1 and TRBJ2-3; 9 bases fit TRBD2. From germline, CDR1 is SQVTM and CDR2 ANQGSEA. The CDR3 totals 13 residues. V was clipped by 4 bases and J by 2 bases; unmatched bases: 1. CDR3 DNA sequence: TGCAGCGTTGGACTAGCGGACACAGATACGCAGTATTTT. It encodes CSVGLADTDTQYF.

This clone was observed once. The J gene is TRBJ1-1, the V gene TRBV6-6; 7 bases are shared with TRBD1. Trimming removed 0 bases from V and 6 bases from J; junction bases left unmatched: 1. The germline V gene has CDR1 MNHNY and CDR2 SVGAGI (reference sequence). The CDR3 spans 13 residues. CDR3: CASSYSGQAEAFF. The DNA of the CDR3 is TGTGCCAGCAGTTACTCAGGACAGGCTGAAGCTTTCTTT.

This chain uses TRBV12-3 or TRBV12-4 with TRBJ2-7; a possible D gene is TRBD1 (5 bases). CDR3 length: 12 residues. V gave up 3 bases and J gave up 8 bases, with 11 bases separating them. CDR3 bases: TGTGCCAGCAGTTTGGCCGCAGGGAAGCAGTACTTC. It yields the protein CASSLAAGKQYF.

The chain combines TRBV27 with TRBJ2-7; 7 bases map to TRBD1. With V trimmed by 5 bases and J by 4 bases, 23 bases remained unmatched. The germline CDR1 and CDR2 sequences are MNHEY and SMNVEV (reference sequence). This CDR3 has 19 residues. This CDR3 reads CASSTPPTGPPLPVYEQYV. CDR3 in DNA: TGTGCCAGCAGTACCCCACCGACAGGGCCACCACTCCCTGTATACGAGCAGTACGTC.

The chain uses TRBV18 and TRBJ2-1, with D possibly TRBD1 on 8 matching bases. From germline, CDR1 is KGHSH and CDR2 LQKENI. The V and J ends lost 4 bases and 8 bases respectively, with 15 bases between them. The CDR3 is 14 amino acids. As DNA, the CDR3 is TGTGCCAGCTCACGCGACAGGGGAGGGGATGAGCAGTTCTTC. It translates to CASSRDRGGDEQFF.

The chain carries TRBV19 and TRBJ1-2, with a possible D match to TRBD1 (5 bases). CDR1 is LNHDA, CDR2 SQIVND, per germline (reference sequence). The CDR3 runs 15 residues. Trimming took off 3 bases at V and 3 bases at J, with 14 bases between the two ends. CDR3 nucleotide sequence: TGTGCCAGTAGTATTGGGGCGCCCCTCGACTATGGCTACACCTTC. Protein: CASSIGAPLDYGYTF.

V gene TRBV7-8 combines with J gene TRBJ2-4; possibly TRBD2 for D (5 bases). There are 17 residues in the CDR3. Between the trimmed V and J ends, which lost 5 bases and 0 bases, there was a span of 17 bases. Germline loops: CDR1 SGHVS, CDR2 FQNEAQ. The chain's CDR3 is CASSPMTRALAKNIQYF. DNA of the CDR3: TGTGCCAGCAGCCCAATGACGCGGGCACTAGCCAAAAACATTCAGTACTTC. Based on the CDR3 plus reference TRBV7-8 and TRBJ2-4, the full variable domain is GAGVSQSPRYKVAKRGQDVALRCDPISGHVSLFWYQQALGQGPEFLTYFQNEAQLDKSGLPSDRFFAERPEGSVSTLKIQRTQQEDSAVYLCASSPMTRALAKNIQYFGAGTRLSVL.

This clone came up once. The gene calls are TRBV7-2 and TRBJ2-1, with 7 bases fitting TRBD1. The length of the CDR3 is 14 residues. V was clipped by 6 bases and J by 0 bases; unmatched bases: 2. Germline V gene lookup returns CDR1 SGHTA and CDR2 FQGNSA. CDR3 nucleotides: TGTGCCAGCAGGGGACAGAGCTCCTACAATGAGCAGTTCTTC. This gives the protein CASRGQSSYNEQFF.